A selection of T cell receptor beta chains follows, all from one sample in a study of blood T cell repertoires in COVID-19. Measured with immunoSEQ multiplex PCR; TCRdb has only the in-frame clones, and not every one. The sample shows some 180,000 clones, roughly 84% of them seen only once. The material sequenced was PBMCs or T cells enriched from blood (not recorded which). Receptors originate from a woman under 40 who had been exposed to COVID-19. Each CDR3 is given with its conserved first and last residue. The order of the fields is J gene, V gene, D gene, clone size, CDR3 protein, CDR3 DNA. D genes are given only for firm matches. Some rows mark clone size as missing; the rest say once, few, many or name a class of expanded clone.

j_gene: TRBJ2-7
v_gene: TRBV2
d_gene: .
abundance: .
CDR3aa: CASSDGTSYEQYF
CDR3nt: TGTGCCAGCAGTGATGGGACATCGTACGAGCAGTACTTC

j_gene: TRBJ2-5
v_gene: TRBV7-8
d_gene: TRBD2
abundance: .
CDR3aa: CASSPGTSGGYQETQYF
CDR3nt: TGTGCCAGCAGCCCGGGGACTAGCGGGGGTTACCAAGAGACCCAGTACTTC

j_gene: TRBJ1-5
v_gene: TRBV27
d_gene: TRBD1
abundance: few
CDR3aa: CATGMGQGNQPQHF
CDR3nt: TGTGCCACCGGGATGGGACAGGGCAATCAGCCCCAGCATTTT

j_gene: TRBJ2-1
v_gene: TRBV5-7
d_gene: .
abundance: .
CDR3aa: CASTQGQPTYNEQFF
CDR3nt: TGTGCCAGCACCCAAGGACAGCCAACCTACAATGAGCAGTTCTTC

j_gene: TRBJ2-7
v_gene: TRBV6-5
d_gene: TRBD2
abundance: .
CDR3aa: CASSYSRAGGYYEQYF
CDR3nt: TGTGCCAGCAGTTACTCCCGGGCGGGGGGTTACTACGAGCAGTACTTC

j_gene: TRBJ2-7
v_gene: TRBV6-2/TRBV6-3
d_gene: .
abundance: .
CDR3aa: CASSYGGSHYEQYF
CDR3nt: TGTGCCAGCAGTTACGGAGGGTCTCACTACGAGCAGTACTTC

j_gene: TRBJ1-1
v_gene: TRBV6-2/TRBV6-3
d_gene: .
abundance: .
CDR3aa: CASSPTGGGRTEAFF
CDR3nt: TGTGCCAGCAGTCCAACGGGGGGCGGTCGAACTGAAGCTTTCTTT

j_gene: TRBJ1-2
v_gene: TRBV27
d_gene: .
abundance: .
CDR3aa: CASSSDNNGYTF
CDR3nt: TGTGCCAGCAGTTCGGACAACAATGGCTACACCTTC

j_gene: TRBJ1-1
v_gene: TRBV5-1
d_gene: .
abundance: .
CDR3aa: CASSTEEGDTKAFF
CDR3nt: TGCGCCAGCAGCACGGAGGAAGGGGACACCAAAGCTTTCTTT

j_gene: TRBJ1-5
v_gene: TRBV7-2
d_gene: .
abundance: few
CDR3aa: CASSQPRGSNQPQHF
CDR3nt: TGTGCCAGCAGCCAACCGAGGGGGAGCAATCAGCCCCAGCATTTT

j_gene: TRBJ2-7
v_gene: TRBV5-1
d_gene: TRBD1
abundance: .
CDR3aa: CASSFGQGYGEQYF
CDR3nt: TGCGCCAGCAGCTTCGGACAGGGTTATGGGGAGCAGTACTTC

j_gene: TRBJ1-6
v_gene: TRBV11-1
d_gene: .
abundance: .
CDR3aa: CASSSIPGNSPLHF
CDR3nt: TGTGCCAGCAGCTCTATTCCCGGGAATTCACCCCTCCACTTT

j_gene: TRBJ2-7
v_gene: TRBV3-1/TRBV3-2
d_gene: .
abundance: .
CDR3aa: CASSHPARASSYEQYF
CDR3nt: TGTGCCAGCAGCCATCCGGCTAGAGCAAGCTCCTACGAGCAGTACTTC

j_gene: TRBJ1-2
v_gene: TRBV27
d_gene: .
abundance: .
CDR3aa: CASSGFSQGLGYGYTF
CDR3nt: TGTGCCAGCAGTGGCTTTTCACAGGGCCTTGGCTATGGCTACACCTTC

j_gene: TRBJ1-1
v_gene: TRBV19
d_gene: .
abundance: .
CDR3aa: CASKLSNTEAFF
CDR3nt: TGTGCCAGTAAATTATCTAACACTGAAGCTTTCTTT

j_gene: TRBJ1-5
v_gene: TRBV27
d_gene: .
abundance: .
CDR3aa: CASREGGQPQHF
CDR3nt: TGTGCCAGCAGGGAGGGTGGTCAGCCCCAGCATTTT

j_gene: TRBJ2-7
v_gene: TRBV14
d_gene: TRBD1
abundance: .
CDR3aa: CASSLPGGYEQYF
CDR3nt: TGTGCCAGCAGCCTTCCAGGGGGCTACGAGCAGTACTTC

j_gene: TRBJ2-3
v_gene: TRBV2
d_gene: TRBD2
abundance: .
CDR3aa: CASRALPTSGGAPDTQYF
CDR3nt: TGTGCCAGCAGGGCCCTCCCTACTAGCGGGGGGGCTCCAGATACGCAGTATTTT

j_gene: TRBJ2-5
v_gene: TRBV11-2
d_gene: .
abundance: .
CDR3aa: CASSPDWVTQETQYF
CDR3nt: TGTGCCAGCAGTCCGGACTGGGTAACACAAGAGACCCAGTACTTC

j_gene: TRBJ1-1
v_gene: TRBV7-9
d_gene: TRBD1
abundance: .
CDR3aa: CASSPQGKAEAFF
CDR3nt: TGTGCCAGCAGCCCACAGGGGAAGGCTGAAGCTTTCTTT

j_gene: TRBJ1-5
v_gene: TRBV30
d_gene: TRBD1
abundance: .
CDR3aa: CAWSEIGGGGQPQHF
CDR3nt: TGTGCCTGGAGTGAAATAGGGGGCGGTGGTCAGCCCCAGCATTTT

j_gene: TRBJ2-2
v_gene: TRBV7-9
d_gene: TRBD2
abundance: .
CDR3aa: CASSPTSGGAPGELFF
CDR3nt: TGTGCCAGCAGCCCTACTAGCGGGGGAGCCCCCGGGGAGCTGTTTTTT

j_gene: TRBJ2-7
v_gene: TRBV7-2
d_gene: TRBD1
abundance: .
CDR3aa: CASSFDPLRDSSYEQYF
CDR3nt: TGTGCCAGCAGCTTCGACCCCCTAAGGGACAGCTCCTACGAGCAGTACTTC

j_gene: TRBJ2-3
v_gene: TRBV3-1/TRBV3-2
d_gene: TRBD2
abundance: .
CDR3aa: CASSLHSLAEMNTQYF
CDR3nt: TGTGCCAGCAGCCTACATTCCCTAGCGGAGATGAATACGCAGTATTTT

j_gene: TRBJ2-7
v_gene: TRBV10-3
d_gene: .
abundance: .
CDR3aa: CAIISGGEQYF
CDR3nt: TGTGCCATCATATCGGGTGGCGAGCAGTACTTC

j_gene: TRBJ1-2
v_gene: TRBV30
d_gene: .
abundance: .
CDR3aa: CAFQGGNSGYTF
CDR3nt: TGTGCCTTTCAGGGAGGGAATTCTGGCTACACCTTC

j_gene: TRBJ1-1
v_gene: TRBV4-1
d_gene: TRBD1
abundance: .
CDR3aa: CASSQGGGGGNTEAFF
CDR3nt: TGCGCCAGCAGCCAAGGAGGAGGGGGCGGTAACACTGAAGCTTTCTTT

j_gene: TRBJ1-1
v_gene: TRBV20-1
d_gene: .
abundance: .
CDR3aa: CSARTDLLAFF
CDR3nt: TGCAGTGCGAGGACAGATTTGCTGGCTTTCTTT

j_gene: TRBJ2-3
v_gene: TRBV10-3
d_gene: .
abundance: .
CDR3aa: CAISAARSGPVTQYF
CDR3nt: TGTGCCATCAGTGCTGCTAGAAGTGGCCCGGTTACGCAGTATTTT

j_gene: TRBJ1-6
v_gene: TRBV6-5
d_gene: .
abundance: .
CDR3aa: CASSLRQGGNSPLHF
CDR3nt: TGTGCCAGCAGTTTGAGGCAGGGCGGTAATTCACCCCTCCACTTT

j_gene: TRBJ2-3
v_gene: TRBV19
d_gene: .
abundance: .
CDR3aa: CAAQGADTQYF
CDR3nt: TGTGCCGCCCAGGGTGCAGATACGCAGTATTTT

j_gene: TRBJ2-2
v_gene: TRBV27
d_gene: TRBD2
abundance: .
CDR3aa: CASSLSGRRNTGELFF
CDR3nt: TGTGCCAGCAGCCTTAGCGGGAGAAGGAACACCGGGGAGCTGTTTTTT

j_gene: TRBJ1-1
v_gene: TRBV5-1
d_gene: .
abundance: .
CDR3aa: CASSPGQQNTEAFF
CDR3nt: TGCGCCAGCAGCCCCGGACAGCAGAACACTGAAGCTTTCTTT

j_gene: TRBJ2-1
v_gene: TRBV19
d_gene: .
abundance: .
CDR3aa: CASSRGQGEQFF
CDR3nt: TGTGCCAGTAGTAGGGGGCAAGGTGAGCAGTTCTTC

j_gene: TRBJ1-6
v_gene: TRBV6-5
d_gene: .
abundance: .
CDR3aa: CASCGRSYNSPLHF
CDR3nt: TGTGCCAGTTGCGGCCGCTCCTATAATTCACCCCTCCACTTT

j_gene: TRBJ1-2
v_gene: TRBV19
d_gene: .
abundance: once
CDR3aa: CASSILPSVGYGYTF
CDR3nt: TGTGCCAGTAGTATACTCCCCTCCGTCGGCTATGGCTACACCTTC

j_gene: TRBJ2-5
v_gene: TRBV19
d_gene: .
abundance: .
CDR3aa: CASTGGAGRAQYF
CDR3nt: TGTGCCAGTACCGGCGGAGCGGGCCGAGCCCAGTACTTC

j_gene: TRBJ1-1
v_gene: TRBV6-5
d_gene: .
abundance: .
CDR3aa: CASNRGDTEAFF
CDR3nt: TGTGCCAGCAATCGGGGGGACACTGAAGCTTTCTTT

j_gene: TRBJ2-5
v_gene: TRBV5-6
d_gene: .
abundance: .
CDR3aa: CASSGWSPDQETQYF
CDR3nt: TGTGCCAGCAGCGGATGGAGCCCCGACCAAGAGACCCAGTACTTC

j_gene: TRBJ1-4
v_gene: TRBV7-6
d_gene: TRBD1
abundance: .
CDR3aa: CASSLTGQNNEKLFF
CDR3nt: TGTGCCAGCAGCTTAACGGGACAGAATAATGAAAAACTGTTTTTT

j_gene: TRBJ2-7
v_gene: TRBV24-1
d_gene: TRBD2
abundance: .
CDR3aa: CATSEHAGRGSYEQYF
CDR3nt: TGTGCCACCAGTGAGCACGCAGGGAGGGGCTCCTACGAGCAGTACTTC

j_gene: TRBJ1-5
v_gene: TRBV11-2
d_gene: .
abundance: .
CDR3aa: CASSLGGSSGTQHF
CDR3nt: TGTGCCAGCAGCTTAGGCGGGAGCTCAGGGACCCAGCATTTT

j_gene: TRBJ1-3
v_gene: TRBV3-1/TRBV3-2
d_gene: TRBD1
abundance: .
CDR3aa: CASSQGTGSAGNTIYF
CDR3nt: TGTGCCAGCAGCCAGGGGACAGGGTCAGCTGGAAACACCATATATTTT

j_gene: TRBJ2-7
v_gene: TRBV30
d_gene: .
abundance: .
CDR3aa: CALDRDLYEQYF
CDR3nt: TGTGCCTTAGACAGAGACCTCTACGAGCAGTACTTC

j_gene: TRBJ1-5
v_gene: TRBV6-1
d_gene: .
abundance: .
CDR3aa: CASSELGSQPQHF
CDR3nt: TGTGCCAGCAGTGAACTTGGGAGTCAGCCCCAGCATTTT

j_gene: TRBJ2-2
v_gene: TRBV5-4
d_gene: TRBD2
abundance: .
CDR3aa: CASSRSAGDYTGELFF
CDR3nt: TGTGCCAGCAGCCGGTCCGCGGGGGACTACACCGGGGAGCTGTTTTTT

j_gene: TRBJ2-3
v_gene: TRBV30
d_gene: TRBD2
abundance: .
CDR3aa: CAWIPAGGILSTDTQYF
CDR3nt: TGTGCCTGGATTCCAGCGGGGGGGATTCTTAGCACAGATACGCAGTATTTT

j_gene: TRBJ1-6
v_gene: TRBV19
d_gene: .
abundance: .
CDR3aa: CASSNLNSPLHF
CDR3nt: TGTGCCAGTAGTAACTTGAATTCACCCCTCCACTTT

j_gene: TRBJ1-1
v_gene: TRBV7-9
d_gene: TRBD1
abundance: .
CDR3aa: CASSDRTGGVNTEAFF
CDR3nt: TGTGCCAGCAGCGATCGGACAGGGGGCGTTAACACTGAAGCTTTCTTT

j_gene: TRBJ2-7
v_gene: TRBV14
d_gene: TRBD1
abundance: .
CDR3aa: CASSHNRGLTYEQYF
CDR3nt: TGTGCCAGCAGCCACAACAGGGGGTTGACCTACGAGCAGTACTTC

j_gene: TRBJ1-1
v_gene: TRBV18
d_gene: .
abundance: .
CDR3aa: CASSTEWATEAFF
CDR3nt: TGTGCCAGCTCAACTGAATGGGCCACTGAAGCTTTCTTT

j_gene: TRBJ1-2
v_gene: TRBV15
d_gene: .
abundance: .
CDR3aa: CATSRFPGQSYGYTF
CDR3nt: TGTGCCACCAGCAGATTTCCGGGACAATCCTATGGCTACACCTTC

j_gene: TRBJ2-1
v_gene: TRBV6-5
d_gene: .
abundance: .
CDR3aa: CASSYRGQFSYNEQFF
CDR3nt: TGTGCCAGCAGTTACCGTGGACAGTTCTCCTACAATGAGCAGTTCTTC

j_gene: TRBJ1-2
v_gene: TRBV19
d_gene: .
abundance: .
CDR3aa: CASSIGRPAYGYTF
CDR3nt: TGTGCCAGTAGTATCGGGAGGCCGGCCTATGGCTACACCTTC

j_gene: TRBJ1-2
v_gene: TRBV7-9
d_gene: TRBD1
abundance: few
CDR3aa: CASSNTGTGAGYTF
CDR3nt: TGTGCCAGCAGCAACACCGGGACAGGGGCTGGCTACACCTTC

j_gene: TRBJ2-3
v_gene: TRBV7-2
d_gene: TRBD2
abundance: .
CDR3aa: CASSLDRSGGTDTQYF
CDR3nt: TGTGCCAGCAGCTTAGATCGGAGCGGGGGCACAGATACGCAGTATTTT

j_gene: TRBJ2-6
v_gene: TRBV5-1
d_gene: .
abundance: .
CDR3aa: CASRVRSEQTASGANVLTF
CDR3nt: TGCGCCAGCAGAGTCCGTTCCGAACAGACGGCCTCTGGGGCCAACGTCCTGACTTTC

j_gene: TRBJ1-2
v_gene: TRBV2
d_gene: .
abundance: .
CDR3aa: CASRVSEWNYGYTF
CDR3nt: TGTGCCAGCAGGGTTAGTGAATGGAACTATGGCTACACCTTC

j_gene: TRBJ2-1
v_gene: TRBV19
d_gene: .
abundance: .
CDR3aa: CASSILSSYNEQFF
CDR3nt: TGTGCCAGTAGTATATTGAGCTCCTACAATGAGCAGTTCTTC

j_gene: TRBJ1-1
v_gene: TRBV4-1
d_gene: TRBD1
abundance: few
CDR3aa: CASSQVWVSGQALRGNRTEAFF
CDR3nt: TGCGCCAGCAGCCAAGTTTGGGTATCGGGACAGGCTTTGCGGGGAAATCGGACTGAAGCTTTCTTT